This T cell receptor beta chain was captured in a study of T cell responses to AZD1222 COVID-19 vaccine. Study conclusions and caveats: Receipt of two AZD1222 doses was followed by a rise in Spike-specific TCR breadth and depth. White British people made up most donors, females outnumbered males, and clonal diversity was possibly underestimated.

The V and J ends lost 1 base and 2 bases respectively, with 4 bases between them. This CDR3 is built from 12 residues. The germline V gene encodes CDR1 SGHDT and CDR2 YYEEEE. Concerning this clone: What it recognizes is unknown.

TCRdb's table, derived via immunoSEQ multiplex PCR, lists solely in-frame clones and lacks some. Of 160,000 or so clones in the sample, roughly 90% were seen once. The chain links TRBV5-6 to TRBJ2-7; unclear D gene. The sample was peripheral blood, taken 28 days after the second AZD1222 dose. This TCR was recovered from an adult who received the AZD1222 COVID-19 vaccine. CDR3 nucleotide sequence: TGTGCCAGCAGCTTGAGGGCCTACGAGCAGTACTTC. Protein sequence: CASSLRAYEQYF.